Shown below are 16 T cell receptor beta chains from a single sample sequenced in a study of CD8 T cells in Susac syndrome. When the RNA was reverse transcribed, random hexamers were used with an input of roughly 0.45 to 1 ug. One entry per CDR3 protein results from TCRdb running MiXCR on the immunoSEQ multiplex PCR reads. The sample carries 65,000 to 80,000 distinct CDR3 sequences, roughly nine tenths recorded once. The sequenced sample was CD8+ T cells from PBMCs. These receptor sequences come from a human donor with multiple sclerosis.

The V and J genes are TRBV4-3 and TRBJ2-3; 9 positions agree with TRBD2. Trimming took 1 base from V and 0 from J; bases not matched to a gene: 5. Per germline, CDR1 LGHNA and CDR2 YSLEER. This CDR3 has 17 residues. CDR3 in DNA: TGCGCCAGCAGCCAAGCTCCAGCGGGAGGCAGCACAGATACGCAGTATTTT. Translating gives CASSQAPAGGSTDTQYF.

CDR3 protein: CASLDRRSYEQYF. The CDR3 bases are TGTGCCAGCCTGGATCGAAGATCCTACGAGCAGTACTTC. The rearrangement uses TRBV6-5 and TRBJ2-7; no firm D call. Germline CDR1 reads MNHEY; CDR2 reads SVGAGI. V was shortened by 8 bases and J by 1 base, with 12 bases between the two germline ends. This CDR3 has 13 amino acids.

This chain links TRBV4-2 with TRBJ1-2; D is ambiguous. V was cut by 0 bases and J by 5 bases, with 16 bases left in between. The CDR3 sequence is 16 residues long. CDR1 and CDR2 (germline): LGHNA, YNFKEQ. This CDR3 reads CASSQEEGTAGYGYTF. CDR3 sequence (DNA): TGTGCCAGCAGCCAAGAAGAGGGCACGGCGGGGTATGGCTACACCTTC.

The chain is built from TRBV5-6 and TRBJ2-2; 7 bases agree with TRBD1. V was pared by 4 bases and J by 2 bases, with 5 bases of the junction left unmatched. Germline-derived CDR1 and CDR2 are SGHDT and YYEEEE. The CDR3 contains 15 residues. The CDR3 sequence is CASSMGQTNTGELFF. The CDR3 region has the DNA TGTGCCAGCAGCATGGGACAGACTAACACCGGGGAGCTGTTTTTT.

This rearrangement joins TRBV5-1 to TRBJ1-2; no reliable D call. The V and J ends lost 0 bases and 8 bases respectively, with 11 bases between them. The germline V gene encodes CDR1 SGHRS and CDR2 YFSETQ. The CDR3 sequence is 13 residues long. CDR3 residues: CASSLEGVGGYTF. DNA of the CDR3: TGCGCCAGCAGCTTGGAAGGTGTAGGAGGCTACACCTTC.

The rearrangement links TRBV19 to TRBJ1-1; 12 positions agree with TRBD1. The CDR3 is 16 residues long. From germline, CDR1 is LNHDA and CDR2 SQIVND (reference sequence). The V and J ends lost 5 bases and 0 bases, in that order; junction bases with no gene match: 4. The CDR3 nucleotides are TGTGCCAGTAGTGACCGGGACAGGGGGCTGAACACTGAAGCTTTCTTT. Translated, it gives CASSDRDRGLNTEAFF.

The chain employs TRBV5-4 and TRBJ1-5; no definite D call. Trimming left V 2 bases short and J 0 bases short, with 21 bases between. Germline V gene sequence: CDR1 SGHNT, CDR2 YYREEE (reference sequence). The CDR3 is 19 residues long. CDR3: CASSLDLSPPYYSNQPQHF. CDR3 DNA: TGTGCCAGCAGCTTAGACCTCTCTCCCCCCTATTATAGCAATCAGCCCCAGCATTTT.

The chain couples TRBV19 to TRBJ1-5; D gene ambiguous. V lost 5 bases and J 7 bases, leaving 12 bases between the germline ends. Per germline, CDR1 LNHDA and CDR2 SQIVND (reference sequence). This CDR3 spans 13 amino acids. The CDR3 is CASSPWPEQPQHF. The CDR3 DNA reads TGTGCCAGTAGTCCTTGGCCGGAACAGCCCCAGCATTTT. Variable domain in full (rest from reference TRBV19 and TRBJ1-5): DGGITQSPKYLFRKEGQNVTLSCEQNLNHDAMYWYRQDPGQGLRLIYYSQIVNDFQKGDIAEGYSVSREKKESFPLTVTSAQKNPTAFYLCASSPWPEQPQHFGDGTRLSIL.

The CDR3 nucleotides read TGCAGTGTCGCGGGCAGGGTGGGATTGCCCAATCAGCCCCAGCATTTT. Encoded protein: CSVAGRVGLPNQPQHF. The V and J genes are TRBV20-1 and TRBJ1-5, with D tentatively TRBD1 (5 bases). V gave up 7 bases and J gave up 3 bases, with 22 bases separating them. The CDR3 is 16 residues long. CDR1 DFQATT and CDR2 SNEGSKA come from the germline V gene (reference sequence).

The rearrangement links TRBV11-2 to TRBJ2-3, with TRBD2 matching 12 bases. The V and J ends lost 6 bases and 4 bases, in that order; junction bases with no gene match: 11. Germline assignment: CDR1 SGHAT and CDR2 FQNNGV. The CDR3 loop spans 17 amino acids. The CDR3, as DNA: TGTGCCAGCAGTTATGGACTAGCGGGGCTGTCACCAGATACGCAGTATTTT. This encodes CASSYGLAGLSPDTQYF.

The rearrangement joins TRBV10-2 to TRBJ2-3, with D hard to call. The CDR3 sequence is 13 residues long. V lost 1 base and J 3 bases, leaving 5 bases between the germline ends. Germline CDR1 reads WSHSY; CDR2 reads SAAADI. CDR3 DNA: TGCGCCAGCAGTGAGTATAGGACAGATACGCAGTATTTT. This encodes CASSEYRTDTQYF.

The chain has TRBV6-2 or TRBV6-3 and TRBJ2-5; no firm D call. Trimming removed 6 bases from V and 5 bases from J, with 10 bases in between. Looked up from germline, CDR1 is MNHEY and CDR2 is SVGEGT. The CDR3 has 12 amino acids. CDR3 protein: CASSSRHETQYF. CDR3 nucleotide sequence: TGTGCCAGCAGCTCCCGACACGAGACCCAGTACTTC.

The chain's CDR3 is CASSLGGSSYEQYF. In nucleotides, the CDR3 is TGTGCCAGCAGCTTAGGCGGGAGCTCCTACGAGCAGTACTTC. The V call is TRBV5-4, the J call TRBJ2-7; 7 nucleotides agree with TRBD2. Germline CDR1 SGHNT, CDR2 YYREEE (reference sequence). This CDR3 is built from 14 residues. The trim removed 2 bases at V and 0 bases at J, leaving 2 bases unmatched.

This chain joins TRBV4-3 and TRBJ2-3, with 7 bases that match TRBD2. Germline V gene sequence: CDR1 LGHNA, CDR2 YSLEER. This CDR3 comprises 17 residues. With V trimmed by 0 bases and J by 2 bases, 8 bases remained unmatched. The CDR3 reads CASSQENLAVNTDTQYF. The CDR3 DNA sequence: TGCGCCAGCAGCCAAGAGAATCTAGCGGTAAACACAGATACGCAGTATTTT.

The chain has TRBV30 and TRBJ2-1, with D unresolved. This CDR3 comprises 13 residues. Per germline, CDR1 GTSNPN and CDR2 SVGIG (reference sequence). Trimming removed 4 bases from V and 4 bases from J, with 11 bases in between. The DNA of the CDR3 is TGTGCCTGGACGGATCCACAGTACAATGAGCAGTTCTTC. Its protein product is CAWTDPQYNEQFF. Complete variable domain (other parts from reference TRBV30 and TRBJ2-1): SQTIHQWPATLVQPVGSPLSLECTVEGTSNPNLYWYRQAAGRGLQLLFYSVGIGQISSEVPQNLSASRPQDRQFILSSKKLLLSDSGFYLCAWTDPQYNEQFFGPGTRLTVL.

The V call is TRBV4-1, the J call TRBJ2-7; no reliable D call. V dropped 0 bases and J dropped 5 bases, with 14 bases sitting between them. This CDR3 has 15 amino acids. Germline CDR1 is MGHRA and CDR2 is YSYEKL. The CDR3 region is CASSQDPRRSDEQYF. The CDR3 bases are TGCGCCAGCAGCCAAGATCCCCGAAGATCGGACGAGCAGTACTTC.